A single sample is the source of the 23 T cell receptor beta chains below, sequenced in a study of blood T cell repertoires in COVID-19. Produced via immunoSEQ multiplex PCR; TCRdb's table is partial and in-frame only. Among about 74,000 clones listed, roughly 88% were seen once. The sequencing sample was made of peripheral blood. The receptors derive from a man aged 65 to 79 with active or convalescent COVID-19.

This clone was detected only once. The rearrangement uses TRBV20-1 and TRBJ2-7; TRBD1 aligns across 10 bases. CDR1 is DFQATT and CDR2 is SNEGSKA in the germline V gene (reference sequence). This CDR3 spans 11 amino acids. V was pared by 7 bases and J by 6 bases, with 3 bases of the junction left unmatched. CDR3 coding DNA: TGCAGTGGGGACAGGGGAACCGAGCAGTACTTC. Protein sequence: CSGDRGTEQYF.

V is TRBV18 and J is TRBJ2-3; D possibly corresponds to TRBD2 (6 bases). Trimming cost V 3 bases and J 5 bases, with 21 bases left between them. The CDR3 is 17 amino acids. The germline V gene encodes CDR1 KGHSH and CDR2 LQKENI. The CDR3 protein is CASSPVQLAGLRDTQYF. The DNA of the CDR3 is TGTGCCAGCTCACCCGTTCAGTTGGCGGGGTTGAGAGATACGCAGTATTTT.

The J gene is TRBJ2-4, the V gene TRBV15; 7 bases match TRBD2. CDR1 LNHNV and CDR2 YYDKDF come from the germline V gene (reference sequence). The CDR3 has 16 residues. Trimming removed 0 bases from V and 5 bases from J; junction bases left unmatched: 7. DNA for the CDR3: TGTGCCACCAGCAGAGACAAGGCTAGCGGACAAAACATTCAGTACTTC. This gives the protein CATSRDKASGQNIQYF.

This rearrangement joins TRBV7-9 to TRBJ2-5, with 8 bases identical to TRBD2. The CDR3 extends over 15 amino acids. Germline CDR1 SEHNR, CDR2 FQNEAQ (reference sequence). The ends lost 5 bases at V and 0 bases at J; junction bases unmatched: 5. Here the CDR3 reads CASSPGGGYQETQYF. CDR3 coding DNA: TGTGCCAGCAGCCCCGGGGGGGGGTACCAAGAGACCCAGTACTTC.

The chain combines TRBV2 with TRBJ2-5; TRBD2 matches at 14 bases. This CDR3 region has 15 residues. Germline CDR1 SNHLY, CDR2 FYNNEI. The trim removed 9 bases at V and 5 bases at J, leaving 8 bases unmatched. The CDR3 region is CASTGTSGSRETQYF. CDR3 nucleotide sequence: TGTGCCAGTACCGGGACTAGCGGGAGTCGGGAGACCCAGTACTTC.

The V gene is TRBV6-6, the J gene TRBJ2-3; 10 bases agree with TRBD1. Germline trimming cut 1 base from V and 6 bases from J; bases unmatched to any gene: 4. CDR3 length equals 15 residues. Per germline, CDR1 MNHNY and CDR2 SVGAGI (reference sequence). The CDR3 reads CASSYLGQGSDTQYF. DNA of the CDR3: TGTGCCAGCAGTTACTTGGGACAGGGGTCGGATACGCAGTATTTT.

The chain recombines TRBV19 with TRBJ1-5; D ambiguous. Germline V gene lookup returns CDR1 LNHDA and CDR2 SQIVND (reference sequence). V lost 5 bases, J lost 4 bases, and 21 bases lay in between. This CDR3 contains 17 residues. In DNA form, the CDR3 reads TGTGCCAGTAGTCCCGGGTATGAGGGATTAGAAAATCAGCCCCAGCATTTT. Its protein product is CASSPGYEGLENQPQHF.

V gene TRBV28 combines with J gene TRBJ2-1, with D hard to call. The length of the CDR3 is 15 residues. Trimming removed 5 bases from V and 6 bases from J, with 17 bases in between. Germline loops: CDR1 MDHEN, CDR2 SYDVKM. The CDR3 nucleotides read TGTGCCAGCAGTGAGGCCCCTCCTCAACTCAATGAGCAGTTCTTC. Protein product: CASSEAPPQLNEQFF.

The rearrangement uses TRBV5-1 and TRBJ2-1, with 8 bases identical to TRBD2. The CDR3 runs 17 residues. The V segment lost 4 bases and the J segment 3 bases; nucleotides outside the gene matches: 12. CDR1 SGHRS and CDR2 YFSETQ come from the germline V gene. For the CDR3, the DNA is TGCGCCAGCAGCCCCGGTATAGCGGGGAGGGGCTACAATGAGCAGTTCTTC. This translates into CASSPGIAGRGYNEQFF.

The rearrangement joins TRBV27 to TRBJ1-5; possible D gene TRBD1, 5 bases. Germline CDR1 is MNHEY and CDR2 is SMNVEV (reference sequence). The V gene lost 2 bases and the J gene lost 5 bases, with 16 bases spanning the gap. The CDR3 is 16 amino acids. The DNA of the CDR3 is TGTGCCAGCAGTTTAAGGGCAGGGTGGGTCGATCAGCCCCAGCATTTT. Encoded protein: CASSLRAGWVDQPQHF.

The chain is built from TRBV19 and TRBJ2-1; tentatively, D is TRBD1 (6 bases). V was clipped by 5 bases and J by 0 bases, with 14 bases between them. The CDR3 extends over 16 amino acids. CDR1 and CDR2 (germline): LNHDA, SQIVND (reference sequence). CDR3 residues: CASSPFRGTSYNEQFF. The CDR3 region has the DNA TGTGCCAGTAGTCCGTTCAGGGGAACCTCCTACAATGAGCAGTTCTTC.

The CDR3 here is CASSQGQGGGQPQHF. The CDR3 DNA follows: TGTGCCAGCAGCCAGGGACAGGGCGGAGGTCAGCCCCAGCATTTT. V usage is TRBV3-1 (or the pseudogene TRBV3-2) and J usage is TRBJ1-5, with 9 positions matching TRBD1. The germline V gene encodes CDR1 LGHDT and CDR2 YNNKEL (reference sequence). The ends lost 3 bases at V and 6 bases at J; junction bases unmatched: 6. The CDR3 consists of 15 residues.

This clone was found a few times. V gene TRBV20-1 combines with J gene TRBJ2-5; tentatively, D is TRBD1 (7 bases). V lost 3 bases to trimming and J lost 7 bases, with 18 bases between them. There are 14 residues in the CDR3. Germline CDR1 is DFQATT and CDR2 is SNEGSKA (reference sequence). CDR3 DNA sequence: TGCAGTGCTAGTCACAGGGGATTGCGGGGGACCCAGTACTTC. Its translation is CSASHRGLRGTQYF.

The V and J genes are TRBV5-1 and TRBJ2-1; 14 bases match TRBD2. The CDR3 runs 17 residues. Germline V gene sequence: CDR1 SGHRS, CDR2 YFSETQ. After removal of 4 bases from V and 0 bases from J, the junction contained 3 bases not matched to a gene. The CDR3 coding sequence is TGCGCCAGCAGCGCGGGGACTAGCGGGAGCTCCTACAATGAGCAGTTCTTC. Translating it yields CASSAGTSGSSYNEQFF.

This clone appeared a few times. The V and J genes are TRBV19 and TRBJ2-1; 12 nucleotides align to TRBD2. The J segment lost 10 bases and the V segment lost 5 bases, leaving 9 bases of the junction unmatched. This CDR3 has 15 residues. Germline CDR1 and CDR2: LNHDA and SQIVND (reference sequence). CDR3 nucleotides: TGTGCCAGTAGTCACTGGACTAGCGGGGTTATCGAGCAGTTCTTC. It codes for CASSHWTSGVIEQFF.

This clone was counted a single time. The chain combines TRBV19 with TRBJ1-6, with 9 nucleotides matching TRBD1. J was trimmed by 6 bases and V by 5 bases; bases with no gene match: 2. Germline CDR1 LNHDA, CDR2 SQIVND (reference sequence). This CDR3 is 14 amino acids long. The CDR3 DNA reads as TGTGCCAGTAGTCAGACAGGGGGTAATTCACCCCTCCACTTT. Residues: CASSQTGGNSPLHF.

In nucleotides, the CDR3 is TGTGCCAGCTCACCAATTGCAGCGGGGGGGAGCACAGATACGCAGTATTTT. Its translation is CASSPIAAGGSTDTQYF. The rearrangement joins TRBV18 to TRBJ2-3, with 10 bases fitting TRBD2. The CDR3 is made up of 17 amino acids. Germline V gene lookup returns CDR1 KGHSH and CDR2 LQKENI. J lost 0 bases, V lost 2 bases, and 5 bases had no gene match.

J is TRBJ1-6 and V is TRBV27; 7 nucleotides match TRBD1. The CDR3 has 15 residues. Germline CDR1 MNHEY, CDR2 SMNVEV (reference sequence). V was clipped by 6 bases and J by 9 bases; unmatched bases: 11. The CDR3 sequence is CASSRADRVSSPLHF. DNA for the CDR3: TGTGCCAGCAGCCGCGCTGACAGGGTATCTTCACCCCTCCACTTT.

This chain uses TRBV23-1 with TRBJ2-7; 11 bases fit TRBD2. TRBV23-1 is assigned to the ORF class and has an uncertain function. This CDR3 contains 18 residues. Unmatched junction bases numbered 18, after V lost 8 bases and J lost 3 bases. The CDR3 protein is CASAPGLAADQNFYEQYF. The CDR3 nucleotides read TGCGCCAGCGCTCCGGGACTAGCGGCCGACCAGAACTTCTACGAGCAGTACTTC.

This clone was picked up one time. This chain joins TRBV5-4 and TRBJ2-2; perhaps TRBD2 as D (6 bases). From germline, CDR1 is SGHNT and CDR2 YYREEE (reference sequence). The length of the CDR3 is 13 residues. V lost 4 bases to trimming and J lost 13 bases, with 17 bases between them. The CDR3 coding sequence is TGTGCCAGCAGCCCCGGGACTTCCGAGGGGCTGTTTTTT. This codes for CASSPGTSEGLFF.

The V gene is TRBV18, the J gene TRBJ2-7, with TRBD1 identical over 9 bases. In germline, CDR1 is KGHSH, CDR2 LQKENI. V was clipped by 3 bases and J by 4 bases; unmatched bases: 4. The CDR3 has 14 amino acids. The CDR3 is CASSPGGQGYEQYF. In nucleotides, the CDR3 is TGTGCCAGCTCACCGGGGGGACAGGGTTACGAGCAGTACTTC.

In this sample, this clone turned up once. The J gene is TRBJ1-4, the V gene TRBV28, with TRBD1 matching 8 bases. In germline, CDR1 is MDHEN, CDR2 SYDVKM. CDR3 length equals 16 residues. V gave up 7 bases and J gave up 4 bases; unmatched junction bases: 11. The CDR3 is CASIRAGDRINEKLFF. The CDR3 nucleotides are TGTGCCAGCATTCGCGCCGGGGACAGGATTAATGAAAAACTGTTTTTT.

The chain recombines TRBV29-1 with TRBJ2-1; 11 nucleotides match TRBD2. The germline V gene encodes CDR1 SQVTM and CDR2 ANQGSEA. The CDR3 totals 16 residues. The V and J ends lost 0 bases and 9 bases, in that order; junction bases with no gene match: 10. CDR3: CSVEDPVAGGRGEQFF. CDR3 in DNA: TGCAGCGTTGAAGACCCGGTAGCGGGGGGGCGGGGTGAGCAGTTCTTC.